This TCR beta chain was found in a study of identical twins. The CDR3 is 17 residues long. V shed 3 bases and J shed 0 bases, with 17 bases lying between them. Germline values: CDR1 SGHDT, CDR2 YYEEEE. In this sample, this clonotype turned up a few times. TCRdb redid the calling of the 5' RACE reads with MiXCR, one entry per CDR3 protein. The table records about 890,000 distinct CDR3 sequences, roughly an eighth of them present only once. This sample was shared with a second study, whose subject was yellow fever vaccine responses in identical twins.

Specimen: PBMCs. The clonotype originates from a woman between 18 and 29 years old in good health. The rearrangement joins TRBV5-6 to TRBJ2-3; unclear D gene. CDR3 amino acids: CASSSFRNRPSTDTQYF. Written as DNA, the CDR3 is TGTGCCAGCAGCTCTTTTCGTAACAGACCTAGCACAGATACGCAGTATTTT.